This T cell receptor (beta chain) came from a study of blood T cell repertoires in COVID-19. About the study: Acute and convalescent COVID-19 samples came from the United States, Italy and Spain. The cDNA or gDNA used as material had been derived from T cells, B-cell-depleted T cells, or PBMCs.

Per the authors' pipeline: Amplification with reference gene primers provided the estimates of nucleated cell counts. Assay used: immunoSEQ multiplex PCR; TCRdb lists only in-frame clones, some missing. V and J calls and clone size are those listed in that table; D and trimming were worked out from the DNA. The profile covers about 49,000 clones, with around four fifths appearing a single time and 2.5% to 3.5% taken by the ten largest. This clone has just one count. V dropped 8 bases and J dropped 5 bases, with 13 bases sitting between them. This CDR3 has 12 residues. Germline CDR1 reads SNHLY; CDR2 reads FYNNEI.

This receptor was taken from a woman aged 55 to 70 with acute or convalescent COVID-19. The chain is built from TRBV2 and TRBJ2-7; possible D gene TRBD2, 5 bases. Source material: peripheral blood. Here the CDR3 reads CASLLEIHEQYF. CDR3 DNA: TGTGCCAGCCTACTAGAGATACACGAGCAGTACTTC.